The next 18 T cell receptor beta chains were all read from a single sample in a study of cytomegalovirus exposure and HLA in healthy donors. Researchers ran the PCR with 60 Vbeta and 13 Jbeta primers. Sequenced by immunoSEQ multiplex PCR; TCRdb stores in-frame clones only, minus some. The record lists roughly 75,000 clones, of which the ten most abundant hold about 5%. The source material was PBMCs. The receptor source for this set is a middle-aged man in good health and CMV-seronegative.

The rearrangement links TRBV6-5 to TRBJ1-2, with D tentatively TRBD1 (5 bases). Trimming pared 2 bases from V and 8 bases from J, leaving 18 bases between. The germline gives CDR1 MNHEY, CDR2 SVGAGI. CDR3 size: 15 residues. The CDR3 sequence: CASSYQAGVTKGYTF. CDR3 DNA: TGTGCCAGCAGTTACCAGGCGGGGGTGACGAAGGGCTACACCTTC.

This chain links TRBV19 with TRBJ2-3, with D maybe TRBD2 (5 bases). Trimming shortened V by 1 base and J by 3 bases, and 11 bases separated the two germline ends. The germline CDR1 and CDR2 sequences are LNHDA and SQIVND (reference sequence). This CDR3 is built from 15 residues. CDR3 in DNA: TGTGCCAGTAGTATAGCGGCTAGCTATACAGATACGCAGTATTTT. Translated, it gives CASSIAASYTDTQYF.

This CDR3 is CASSFEKTSGGNEQYF. The CDR3 DNA is TGTGCCAGCAGTTTCGAGAAGACTAGCGGAGGAAACGAGCAGTACTTC. The gene calls are TRBV28 and TRBJ2-7; 9 bases match TRBD2. The germline V gene encodes CDR1 MDHEN and CDR2 SYDVKM. The ends lost 3 bases at V and 5 bases at J; junction bases unmatched: 11. The CDR3 length is 16 residues. Complete variable domain (other parts from reference TRBV28 and TRBJ2-7): DVKVTQSSRYLVKRTGEKVFLECVQDMDHENMFWYRQDPGLGLRLIYFSYDVKMKEKGDIPEGYSVSREKKERFSLILESASTNQTSMYLCASSFEKTSGGNEQYFGPGTRLTVT.

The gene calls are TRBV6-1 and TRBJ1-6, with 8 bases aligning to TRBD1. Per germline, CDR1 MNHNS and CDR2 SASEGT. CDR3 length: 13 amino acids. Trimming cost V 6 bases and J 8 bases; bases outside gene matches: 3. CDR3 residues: CASRVTGDSPLHF. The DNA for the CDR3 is TGTGCCAGCAGGGTGACAGGGGATTCACCCCTCCACTTT.

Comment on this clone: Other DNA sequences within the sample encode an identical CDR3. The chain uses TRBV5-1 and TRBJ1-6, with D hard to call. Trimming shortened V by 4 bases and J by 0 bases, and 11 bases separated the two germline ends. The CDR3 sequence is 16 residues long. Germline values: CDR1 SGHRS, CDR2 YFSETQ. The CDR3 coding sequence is TGCGCCAGCAGCCTTGGGAGGGACTCCTATAATTCACCCCTCCACTTT. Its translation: CASSLGRDSYNSPLHF.

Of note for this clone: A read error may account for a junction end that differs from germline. CDR3 nucleotides: TGTGCCATCAGTGAATCTGGGACAGGGCAGAATTTT. It specifies CAISESGTGQNF. The rearrangement links TRBV10-3 to TRBJ1-5; 9 bases line up with TRBD1. CDR1 ENHRY and CDR2 SYGVKD come from the germline V gene. CDR3 length: 12 amino acids.

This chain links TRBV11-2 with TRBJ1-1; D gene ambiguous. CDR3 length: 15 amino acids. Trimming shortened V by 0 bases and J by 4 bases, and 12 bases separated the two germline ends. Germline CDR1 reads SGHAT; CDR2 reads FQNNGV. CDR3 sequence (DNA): TGTGCCAGCAGCTTAGACTCCGGGGTAGTCACTGAAGCTTTCTTT. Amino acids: CASSLDSGVVTEAFF.

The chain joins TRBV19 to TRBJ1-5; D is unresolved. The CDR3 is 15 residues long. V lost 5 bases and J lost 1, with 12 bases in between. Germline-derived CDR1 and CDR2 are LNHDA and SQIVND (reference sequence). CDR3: CASSDFGPSNQPQHF. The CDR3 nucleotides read TGTGCCAGTAGTGACTTCGGTCCCAGCAATCAGCCCCAGCATTTT.

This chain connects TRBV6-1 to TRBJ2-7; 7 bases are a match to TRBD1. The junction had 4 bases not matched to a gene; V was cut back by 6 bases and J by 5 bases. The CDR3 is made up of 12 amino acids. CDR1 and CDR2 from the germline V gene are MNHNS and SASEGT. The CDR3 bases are TGTGCCAGCAGCTTCACAGGGGACGAGCAGTACTTC. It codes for CASSFTGDEQYF.

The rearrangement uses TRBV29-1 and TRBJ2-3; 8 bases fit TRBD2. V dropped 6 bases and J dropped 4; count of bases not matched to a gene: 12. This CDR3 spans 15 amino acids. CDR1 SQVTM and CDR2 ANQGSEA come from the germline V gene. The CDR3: CSVEPGGAGADTQYF. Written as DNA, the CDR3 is TGCAGCGTAGAACCGGGGGGGGCTGGGGCAGATACGCAGTATTTT.

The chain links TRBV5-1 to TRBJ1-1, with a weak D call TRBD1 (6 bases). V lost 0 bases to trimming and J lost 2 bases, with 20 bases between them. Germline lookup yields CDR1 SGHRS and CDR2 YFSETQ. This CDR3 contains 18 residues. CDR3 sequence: CASSLVVGGGGLNTEAFF. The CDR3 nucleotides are TGCGCCAGCAGCTTGGTCGTAGGGGGAGGGGGTCTTAACACTGAAGCTTTCTTT.

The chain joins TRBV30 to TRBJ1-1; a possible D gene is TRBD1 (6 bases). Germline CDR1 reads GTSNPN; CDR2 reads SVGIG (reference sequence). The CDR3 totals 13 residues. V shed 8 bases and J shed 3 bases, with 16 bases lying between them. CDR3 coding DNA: TGTGCCGGAGCCGGACAGCCCCACACTGAAGCTTTCTTT. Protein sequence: CAGAGQPHTEAFF. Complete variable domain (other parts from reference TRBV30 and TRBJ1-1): SQTIHQWPATLVQPVGSPLSLECTVEGTSNPNLYWYRQAAGRGLQLLFYSVGIGQISSEVPQNLSASRPQDRQFILSSKKLLLSDSGFYLCAGAGQPHTEAFFGQGTRLTVV.

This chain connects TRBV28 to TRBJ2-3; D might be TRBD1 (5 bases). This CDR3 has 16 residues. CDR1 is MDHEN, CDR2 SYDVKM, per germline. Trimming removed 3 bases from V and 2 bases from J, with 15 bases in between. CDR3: CASSFPARVATDTQYF. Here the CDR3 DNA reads TGTGCCAGCAGTTTCCCGGCCAGGGTTGCCACAGATACGCAGTATTTT.

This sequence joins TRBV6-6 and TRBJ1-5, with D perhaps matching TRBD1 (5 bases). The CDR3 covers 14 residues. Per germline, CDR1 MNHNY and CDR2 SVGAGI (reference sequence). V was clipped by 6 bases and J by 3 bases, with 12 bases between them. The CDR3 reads CASRPRDFNQPQHF. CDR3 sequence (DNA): TGTGCCAGCAGGCCGCGGGACTTCAATCAGCCCCAGCATTTT.

Here the CDR3 reads CASSEFGQGGALGEQYF. CDR3 coding DNA: TGTGCCAGCAGTGAATTTGGACAAGGGGGCGCCTTGGGAGAGCAGTACTTC. This chain connects TRBV25-1 to TRBJ2-7; 7 bases fit TRBD1. The ends lost 1 base at V and 7 bases at J; junction bases unmatched: 16. CDR1 and CDR2 from the germline V gene are MGHDK and SYGVNS. The CDR3 consists of 17 residues.

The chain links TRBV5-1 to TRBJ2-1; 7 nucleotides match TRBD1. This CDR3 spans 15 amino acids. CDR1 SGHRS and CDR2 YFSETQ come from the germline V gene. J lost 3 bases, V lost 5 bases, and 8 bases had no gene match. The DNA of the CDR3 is TGCGCCAGCAGTTCACCGGGACAGAACTACAATGAGCAGTTCTTC. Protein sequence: CASSSPGQNYNEQFF.

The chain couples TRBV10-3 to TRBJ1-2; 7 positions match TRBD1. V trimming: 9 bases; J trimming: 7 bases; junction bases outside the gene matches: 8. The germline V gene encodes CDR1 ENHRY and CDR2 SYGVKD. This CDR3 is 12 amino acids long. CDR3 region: CAITPGQSGYTF. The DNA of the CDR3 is TGTGCCATAACACCGGGACAGTCTGGCTACACCTTC.

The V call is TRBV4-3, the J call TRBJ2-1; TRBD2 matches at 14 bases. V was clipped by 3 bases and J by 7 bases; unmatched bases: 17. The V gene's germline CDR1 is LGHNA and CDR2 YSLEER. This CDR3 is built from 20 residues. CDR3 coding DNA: TGCGCCAGCAGCCAGAGAACCGGGACTAGCGGGAGAATAGTGGGGAATGAGCAGTTCTTC. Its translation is CASSQRTGTSGRIVGNEQFF.